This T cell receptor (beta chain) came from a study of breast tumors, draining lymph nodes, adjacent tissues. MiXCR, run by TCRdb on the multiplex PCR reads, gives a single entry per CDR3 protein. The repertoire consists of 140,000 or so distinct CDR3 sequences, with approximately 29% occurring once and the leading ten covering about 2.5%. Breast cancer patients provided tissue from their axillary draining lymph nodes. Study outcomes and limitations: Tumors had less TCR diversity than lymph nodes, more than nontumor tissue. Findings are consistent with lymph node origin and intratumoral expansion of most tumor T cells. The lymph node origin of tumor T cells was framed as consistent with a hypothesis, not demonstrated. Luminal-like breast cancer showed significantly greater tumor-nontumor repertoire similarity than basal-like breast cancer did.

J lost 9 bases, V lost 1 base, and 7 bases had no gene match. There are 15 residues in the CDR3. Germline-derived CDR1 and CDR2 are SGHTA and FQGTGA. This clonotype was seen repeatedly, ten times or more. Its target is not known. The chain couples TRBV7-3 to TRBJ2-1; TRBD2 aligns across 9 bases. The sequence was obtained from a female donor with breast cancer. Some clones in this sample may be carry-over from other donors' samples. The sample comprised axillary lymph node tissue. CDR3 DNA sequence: TGTGCCAGCAGCTTAAAGGCGGGGGGGACCATTGAGCAGTTCTTC. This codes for CASSLKAGGTIEQFF.